Listed below are T cell receptor beta chains from one sample, sequenced in a study of blood T cell repertoires in COVID-19. The table came from immunoSEQ multiplex PCR; TCRdb's copy has only in-frame clones and leaves some out. The sample shows 220,000 or so clones, 70% to 85% of them seen only once. Material: PBMCs or T cells enriched from blood (not recorded which). The source of these receptors is a woman aged 60-75 years who had recovered from COVID-19. The CDR3 runs from the conserved cysteine through the conserved F or W. The order of the fields is J gene, clone size, D gene, V gene, CDR3 DNA, CDR3 protein. The D gene is left open where the match is weak. Where a row states a size, it is once, few, many or the class of an expanded clone; other rows omit it.

>TRBJ2-1|few|TRBD2|TRBV7-8
TGTGCCAGCAGCTTAGCCGGACTAGCGGGCCACAATGAGCAGTTCTTC
CASSLAGLAGHNEQFF
>TRBJ2-3|few|TRBD2|TRBV7-9
TGTGCCAGCAGCTTAGCTTCTAGCGGGTACACAGATACGCAGTATTTT
CASSLASSGYTDTQYF
>TRBJ1-4|-|TRBD1|TRBV29-1
TGCAGCGTCCACACCGGGACAGGGGTCGAAAAACTGTTTTTT
CSVHTGTGVEKLFF
>TRBJ1-2|-|-|TRBV14
TGTGCCAGCAGCCAAGGAGCGCGGTATGGCTACACCTTC
CASSQGARYGYTF
>TRBJ2-2|few|TRBD2|TRBV7-2
TGTGCCAGCAGACCGGGACTAGCGGGAGAAGGGGAGCTGTTTTTT
CASRPGLAGEGELFF
>TRBJ2-2|-|TRBD1|TRBV19
TGTGCCAGTAGTATCGGGACAGTCTCTGGGGAGCTGTTTTTT
CASSIGTVSGELFF
>TRBJ1-5|-|-|TRBV19
TGTGCCAGTAGTATAGGACCAGCGGGCAATCAGCCCCAGCATTTT
CASSIGPAGNQPQHF
>TRBJ2-1|-|TRBD2|TRBV29-1
TGCAGCGTTTCGCCTAGCGGGAATGAGCAGTTCTTC
CSVSPSGNEQFF
>TRBJ2-2|-|TRBD1|TRBV19
TGTGCCAGTAGAACTCATGACAGGGGTAACACCGGGGAGCTGTTTTTT
CASRTHDRGNTGELFF
>TRBJ1-2|-|TRBD1|TRBV10-3
TGTGCCATCCGGGACAGCTATACCCGCTATGGCTACACCTTC
CAIRDSYTRYGYTF
>TRBJ1-3|-|-|TRBV5-5
TGTGCCAGCAGCCATCCTAGTATGCAGACTTTCTCTGGAAACACCATATATTTT
CASSHPSMQTFSGNTIYF
>TRBJ1-1|once|-|TRBV21-1
TGTGCCAGCAGCAAAGCGGGGGGGCCTCACCGTGAGAAACACGGGTCACGAACTGAAGCTTTCTTT
CASSKAGGPHREKHGSRTEAFF
>TRBJ2-7|-|-|TRBV12-3/TRBV12-4
TGTGCCAGCATGAGATCCTACGAGCAGTACTTC
CASMRSYEQYF
>TRBJ1-1|-|-|TRBV29-1
TGCAGCGTCGGGTCGTCGACTGAAGCTTTCTTT
CSVGSSTEAFF
>TRBJ2-7|-|TRBD2|TRBV7-2
TGTGCCAGCAGCTCTAGCGGGGGGGCCACCTACGAGCAGTACTTC
CASSSSGGATYEQYF
>TRBJ1-4|-|TRBD1|TRBV6-5
TGTGCCAGCAGTTACTCTGCAGGGGGCAGAGAAAAACTGTTTTTT
CASSYSAGGREKLFF
>TRBJ1-2|-|TRBD1|TRBV10-2
TGCGCCAGCAGCGATAGGGCAGGGGGCCTGGGCTACACCTTC
CASSDRAGGLGYTF
>TRBJ1-1|-|TRBD1|TRBV7-2
TGTGCCAGCAGCTTACAGGGGGCTATTACTGAAGCTTTCTTT
CASSLQGAITEAFF
>TRBJ1-2|-|TRBD1|TRBV11-2
TGTGCCAGCAGTCCCGGGACAGGGATTTATGGCTACACCTTC
CASSPGTGIYGYTF
>TRBJ2-1|-|TRBD2|TRBV14
TGTGCCAGCAGCCAGGGAGGGTGGCAGTTCTTC
CASSQGGWQFF
>TRBJ2-5|-|-|TRBV3-1/TRBV3-2
TGTGCCAGCAGCCAGCTAGCAGAAGAGACCCAGTACTTC
CASSQLAEETQYF
>TRBJ2-2|-|-|TRBV5-4
TGTGCCAGCCAGCAAAGAACAGAGAACACCGGGGAGCTGTTTTTT
CASQQRTENTGELFF
>TRBJ2-3|-|-|TRBV7-8
TGTGCCAGCAGCCCCCGGGTCACAGATACGCAGTATTTT
CASSPRVTDTQYF
>TRBJ2-1|-|-|TRBV5-6
TGTGCCAGCAGCGATAGCGGTGGTGAGCAGTTCTTC
CASSDSGGEQFF
>TRBJ1-3|-|TRBD1|TRBV12-3/TRBV12-4
TGTGCCAGCACGACAGGGGAAGGAAACACCATATATTTT
CASTTGEGNTIYF
>TRBJ2-7|-|TRBD1|TRBV6-5
TGTGCCAGCAGCAAGCCGGACAGGTGGCCCGAGCAGTACTTC
CASSKPDRWPEQYF
>TRBJ2-7|-|TRBD1|TRBV3-1/TRBV3-2
TGTGCCAGCAGCCATTCTAGGACAGGGGGCTACGAGCAGTACTTC
CASSHSRTGGYEQYF
>TRBJ1-2|-|TRBD1|TRBV7-9
TGTGCCAGCAGTCAAATCGGGACAGGAACCTATGGCTACACCTTC
CASSQIGTGTYGYTF